This entry concerns a single T cell receptor beta chain. Its antigen remains unidentified. The record has no base qualities; no much larger clone is one base away. The data stem from a study of T-cell reconstitution after alpha-beta-depleted transplantation in children (dated by TCRdb to 2016 to 2018). Regarding the research as a whole: Using TCR repertoire profiling, the study followed T-cell immune reconstitution in a quantitative way in children after TCRalphabeta/CD19-depleted allogeneic hematopoietic cell transplantation.

The CDR3 holds 18 amino acids from the cysteine to the phenylalanine. The sequence is cut down to CDR3 DNA, 54 bases in frame from base 1. Sequences LNHDA (CDR1) and SQIVND (CDR2) are obtained from the germline V gene (reference sequence). Trimming takes 3 bases from V and 5 bases from J, and the germline ends sit 22 bases apart. This sample's treatment or condition label indicates: allogeneic hematopoietic cell transplantation with graft depleted of TCRalphabeta T cells and CD19 B cells. TCRalphabeta/CD19-depleted allogeneic hematopoietic cell grafts were given to the transplant recipients, all of whom were children. The library came from PCR. For sequencing, an Illumina HiSeq 2500 was employed. TCR libraries were prepared with molecular barcoding, using unique molecular identifiers to normalize TCRbeta repertoire quantification. TCRdb ran its own pipeline on the public reads, namely fastp trimming at Q25 and MiXCR clone calling, and kept in-frame beta chains. When rows share a CDR3 protein, they turn into one entry using the most common DNA and genes. For this sample there are 250,000 to 300,000 distinct CDR3 sequences; roughly 7.8% appear just once. The ten largest make up 8.5% to 9.5% of the sample.

Study-level results and caveats: Apparently early alphabetaT-cell count recovery about two months after transplant reportedly relied on only several hundred rapidly expanded clones derived from non-depleted graft cells. The frequencies of hyperexpanded clones fell over the following months, and after one year, T-cell counts and TCRbeta diversity were mostly attributed to newly produced T cells. The high TCRbeta diversity at day 60 in some patients was ascribed to recipient T cells and intrathymic progenitors that had survived conditioning.

The source is a female patient between 2 and 15 years old who had a stem cell transplant for Fanconi anemia, so the T cells may come from the graft donor. The material was peripheral blood, obtained 360 days after TCRalphabeta/CD19-depleted stem cell transplant. This receptor chain uses TRBV19 and TRBJ2-2; 7 matching bases give a weak D call of TRBD1. The sequenced DNA: TGTGCCAGTAGTATCGTTCGCAGGGGGGCGAGTCGGACCGGGGAGCTGTTTTTT. The translation is CASSIVRRGASRTGELFF.